This T cell receptor (beta chain) was identified in a study of cytomegalovirus exposure and HLA in healthy donors. In the study overall: The roughly 130 validation repertoires used the same platform as the 666 first-cohort repertoires, a later analysis reported.

It was the roughly 110-subject validation cohort, separate from the roughly 700-subject first cohort, to which the donors belonged. Sequencing used immunoSEQ multiplex PCR; TCRdb keeps in-frame clones, though not all of them. The sample gives some 80,000 clones, roughly 95% of which show up once; roughly 1.6% is in the top ten. This clone was counted once. The antigen remains undetermined. Study observations and caveats: The dataset shows that most TCR sequences were rare, while some public TCRs occurred in many donors. The classifier reportedly diagnosed cytomegalovirus status with high sensitivity and specificity.

Sequenced input: PBMCs. The sequence derives from a man between 18 and 29 years old in good health and CMV-seropositive.

DNA for the CDR3: TGTGCCAGCAGTTACCGGGGTGCCAATGAAAAACTGTTTTTT. This sequence encodes CASSYRGANEKLFF. The J gene is TRBJ1-4, the V gene TRBV6-5; D gene uncertain. Germline CDR1 MNHEY, CDR2 SVGAGI. Trimming took off 2 bases at V and 5 bases at J, with 9 bases between the two ends. This CDR3 spans 14 amino acids.